This T cell receptor beta chain derives from a study of blood T cell repertoires in COVID-19 (dated by TCRdb to 2019 to 2021). With regard to the full study: Samples covering the acute and convalescent phases of COVID-19 were provided by collaborators in the United States, Italy and Spain. Where available, HLA class I and class II types were taken from metadata supplied by the sample provider and were not determined by assay-based typing. Samples came from the ongoing ImmuneRACE study (first 160 participants) plus 1,254 subjects from 6 global collaborators. Deeply sampled blood TCRbeta repertoires from subjects exposed to, actively infected with, or recovered from COVID-19 were included in the dataset. The sample metadata nearly always contained a de-identified subject ID, COVID-19 status, age in years and sex. The repertoires were made available in a free public database intended to serve as a resource for research on the immune response to SARS-CoV-2. The material from the prospective study consisted of cDNA or gDNA derived from T cells, B-cell-depleted T cells, or PBMCs. Findings and caveats that apply to the study as a whole: The amount of clinical and demographic metadata varied by source and participant and was provided uncurated.

CDR1 and CDR2, per the germline V gene (reference sequence), are MNHNY and SVGAGI. Trimming at the junction amounts to 0 bases on V and 7 bases on J, and the germline ends lie 13 bases apart. CDR3 length: 16 amino acids, cysteine to phenylalanine. The sequence is cut down to CDR3 DNA, 48 bases in frame from base 1. The collaborating institutions used their own protocols to collect whole blood in K2EDTA tubes. For TCRbeta analysis, collaborator samples were shipped as frozen whole blood, as isolated PBMCs, or as DNA extracted from either sample type. Concerning this clone itself: Its specific antigen is unknown. Base qualities are not provided; no much larger clone lies one nucleotide away.

The immunoSEQ Assay, a bias-controlled multiplex PCR, was used to amplify TCRbeta CDR3 regions from genomic DNA. The published analysis was carried out like this. Within the assay, amplification of reference gene primers was used to estimate how many nucleated cells each sample contained. To quantify the absolute abundance of each unique TCRbeta CDR3 rearrangement, sequence reads were collapsed and filtered. Productive Simpson clonality was computed per sample as the square root of Simpson's diversity index over productive rearrangements. TCRdb provides this immuneACCESS table in a form limited to in-frame rearrangements. Some clones are lacking; in checked studies, under half of them reflect an unresolved V gene, and why the rest are absent is not known. Clone size and V and J calls were adopted from that table, with D and trimming inferred from the DNA. Counted in this sample were about 360,000 clones; about 88% of them appeared once. The leading ten clones occupy 3% of the sample.

The chain uses TRBV6-6 and TRBJ1-6; TRBD1 might be the D gene, on 5 matching bases. This receptor was obtained from a human donor in a cohort sampled during active COVID-19. Material: peripheral blood. The nucleotide sequence reads as follows: TGTGCCAGCAGTTACTCTCGCCCAGGGCTAAATTCACCCCTCCACTTT. This sequence encodes CASSYSRPGLNSPLHF.